A selection of T cell receptor beta chains follows, all from one sample in a study of CD4 T cells in relation to SARS-CoV-2 and coronaviruses. Their antigen targets remain unknown. The repertoire was sequenced with immunoSEQ multiplex PCR; TCRdb's copy has only in-frame clones and lacks some. The sample carries 20,000 or so clones, roughly 82% recorded once. Sequenced sample: CD4+ T cells from PBMCs, cultured in vitro. Receptors were obtained from a human donor in good health. Each CDR3 is given with its conserved first and last residue. D genes are given only for firm matches. Part of the rows lack a size; the others show once, few, many or a class for expanded clones.

V	size	D	J	DNA	CDR3
TRBV5-6	-	-	TRBJ1-2	TGTGCCAGCAGCTTGTTAAACGTGGTCACAAACTATGGCTACACCTTC	CASSLLNVVTNYGYTF
TRBV28	-	-	TRBJ2-7	TGTGCCAGCAGTTCAGGGTACTCCTACGAGCAGTACTTC	CASSSGYSYEQYF
TRBV12-5	-	-	TRBJ1-5	TGTGCTAGTGGTTTCCACAGTTTACAGCCCCAGCATTTT	CASGFHSLQPQHF
TRBV5-1	-	-	TRBJ2-7	TGCGCCAGCAGCTCGCAGGGCAGCTCCTACGAGCAGTACTTC	CASSSQGSSYEQYF
TRBV28	-	-	TRBJ1-4	TGTGCCAGCCTGGGGGGGGTTGAAAAACTGTTTTTT	CASLGGVEKLFF
TRBV4-3	few	-	TRBJ1-3	TGCGCCAGCAGTCCTAACCGACTGAACACCATATATTTT	CASSPNRLNTIYF
TRBV3-1/TRBV3-2	-	TRBD1	TRBJ1-1	TGTGCCAGCAGCCAACTAGGACAGGAGAACACTGAAGCTTTCTTT	CASSQLGQENTEAFF
TRBV6-1	-	TRBD1	TRBJ1-2	TGTGCCAGCAGTGAAATAGACAGGGGGTATGGCTACACCTTC	CASSEIDRGYGYTF
TRBV18	once	-	TRBJ1-1	TGTGCCAGCTCCCTGGGGGGTGGCACTGAAGCTTTCTTT	CASSLGGGTEAFF
TRBV2	few	TRBD1	TRBJ1-2	TGTGCCAGCCCCACAGGGGACCATGGCTACACCTTC	CASPTGDHGYTF
TRBV30	-	TRBD1	TRBJ1-4	TGTGCCTGGATGACAGGGGGCGAAACTAATGAAAAACTGTTTTTT	CAWMTGGETNEKLFF
TRBV6-5	-	TRBD2	TRBJ2-1	TGTGCCAGCAGTCCCGGACTAGCACCTTACAATGAGCAGTTCTTC	CASSPGLAPYNEQFF
TRBV5-1	-	TRBD1	TRBJ1-3	TGCGCCAGCAGCTTGGGCCAGACAGGGATCGGTGGAAACACCATATATTTT	CASSLGQTGIGGNTIYF
TRBV6-2/TRBV6-3	-	-	TRBJ2-7	TGTGCCAGCAGTCGCGACTCTACCCCCTCCTACGAGCAGTACTTC	CASSRDSTPSYEQYF
TRBV6-4	-	-	TRBJ2-2	TGTGCCAGCAGTGACCCTGGGACCACCCAGGGGAACACCGGGGAGCTGTTTTTT	CASSDPGTTQGNTGELFF
TRBV30	-	TRBD1	TRBJ2-1	TGTGCCTGGACCACACAGGGGGCGTTTGGTGAGCAGTTCTTC	CAWTTQGAFGEQFF
TRBV7-2	-	TRBD1	TRBJ1-5	TGTGCCAGCTCCCTTGGGGACAGACAATTGCCCCAGCATTTT	CASSLGDRQLPQHF
TRBV4-3	-	TRBD2	TRBJ2-5	TGCGCCAGCAGCCAAGGGTCTAGCGGGGGGGTGGAGACCCAGTACTTC	CASSQGSSGGVETQYF
TRBV10-3	-	-	TRBJ1-1	TGTGCCATCTCTGCAGGGATCGGCAGTGAAGCTTTCTTT	CAISAGIGSEAFF
TRBV5-5	-	-	TRBJ2-7	TGTGCCAGCAGCTTGCAGGACGGACCCTACGAGCAGTACTTC	CASSLQDGPYEQYF
TRBV9	-	-	TRBJ2-1	TGTGCCAGCAGCGTAGTAGGGACTGGAAACATTCTTGAGCAGTTCTTC	CASSVVGTGNILEQFF
TRBV23-1	once	TRBD1	TRBJ2-4	TGCGCCAGCAGAGACAGGGGCCGGGTAGCCAAAAACATTCAGTACTTC	CASRDRGRVAKNIQYF
TRBV20-1	-	-	TRBJ2-7	TGCAGTGCTAGTCGCGCTGGAATACCCTCCTACGAGCAGTACTTC	CSASRAGIPSYEQYF
TRBV11-2	-	TRBD1	TRBJ1-6	TGTGCCAGCAGCTTCGGGACAGGGAATTCACCCCTCCACTTT	CASSFGTGNSPLHF
TRBV9	-	-	TRBJ1-2	TGTGCCAGCAGCCTCCCAGGGAATGGCTACACCTTC	CASSLPGNGYTF
TRBV5-5	-	-	TRBJ1-2	TGTGCCAGCAGCTTGGAGGAAACACTACAAGTCCATGGCTACACCTTC	CASSLEETLQVHGYTF
TRBV19	-	TRBD2	TRBJ2-1	TGTGCCAGTAGTATAGACCTAGCGGGAGTCGGCAATGAGCAGTTCTTC	CASSIDLAGVGNEQFF
TRBV19	few	TRBD1	TRBJ1-6	TGTGCCAGTAGATTAAGCACAGGGGCGTCTGGATCACCCCTCCACTTT	CASRLSTGASGSPLHF
TRBV7-2	-	-	TRBJ1-2	TGTGCCAGCAGCTTAGAACGCCCTGGCTACACCTTC	CASSLERPGYTF
TRBV7-2	-	-	TRBJ1-5	TGTGCCAGCAGCGCGTGGAGGAATCAGCCCCAGCATTTT	CASSAWRNQPQHF
TRBV19	-	-	TRBJ2-7	TGTGCCAGTAGTATAGACCCAGGTACCTACGAGCAGTACTTC	CASSIDPGTYEQYF
TRBV4-1	-	-	TRBJ2-7	TGCGCCAGCAGCCAAGGTTGGGACTCCAGCTCCTACGAGCAGTACTTC	CASSQGWDSSSYEQYF
TRBV3-1/TRBV3-2	-	-	TRBJ2-3	TGTGCCAGCAGCCAAGGGTTGCAGGATACGCAGTATTTT	CASSQGLQDTQYF
TRBV6-5	-	TRBD1	TRBJ1-4	TGTGCCAGCACCACGGACAGGGGAGGGGAAAAACTGTTTTTT	CASTTDRGGEKLFF
TRBV5-6	-	-	TRBJ1-2	TGTGCCAGCAGCTTGTACGGGCCCTATGGCTACACCTTC	CASSLYGPYGYTF
TRBV4-1	-	TRBD2	TRBJ2-7	TGCGCCAGCAGCCAGCCCCTTCGTGCGGGAGCCTACGAGCAGTACTTC	CASSQPLRAGAYEQYF
TRBV13	-	TRBD1	TRBJ1-6	TGTGCCAGCAGCTTAGCCGGACAGGGCGGGTCACCCCTCCACTTT	CASSLAGQGGSPLHF
TRBV11-3	-	TRBD1	TRBJ2-7	TGTGCCAGCAGCGAGAGGGGCAGGGGGCTCGACGAGCAGTACTTC	CASSERGRGLDEQYF
TRBV7-2	few	TRBD2	TRBJ2-2	TGTGCCAGCAGCCCTCAACTAGCGGGGGCGAACACCGGGGAGCTGTTTTTT	CASSPQLAGANTGELFF
TRBV4-2	few	-	TRBJ1-6	TGTGCCAGCAGCCGGGGGTCGGAGAAATCACCCCTCCACTTT	CASSRGSEKSPLHF
TRBV3-1/TRBV3-2	-	-	TRBJ2-5	TGTGCCAGCAGCCCTTTAGCGTCGGTGGAGACCCAGTACTTC	CASSPLASVETQYF
TRBV7-9	-	TRBD2	TRBJ2-3	TGTGCCAGCAGGAGCGGGGTGAGCACAGATACGCAGTATTTT	CASRSGVSTDTQYF
TRBV9	-	-	TRBJ1-3	TGTGCCAGCAGCGTAGCCCCCCAGAGCTCTGGAAACACCATATATTTT	CASSVAPQSSGNTIYF
TRBV29-1	-	-	TRBJ1-4	TGCAGCGTGGCGGTTACCGGTCCTAATGAAAAACTGTTTTTT	CSVAVTGPNEKLFF
TRBV7-2	-	TRBD2	TRBJ2-3	TGTGCCAGCAGCTCCGTGGGAGGGGTCACAGATACGCAGTATTTT	CASSSVGGVTDTQYF
TRBV29-1	-	-	TRBJ2-6	TGCAGCGTTGTCGGAAGCTCTGGGGCCAACGTCCTGACTTTC	CSVVGSSGANVLTF
TRBV21-1	-	-	TRBJ2-1	TGTGCCAGCAGCAAAGGTAGGGGAAAGGAATGGGATGAGCAGTTCTTC	CASSKGRGKEWDEQFF
TRBV5-8	-	-	TRBJ2-6	TGTGCCAGCAGTCGCGGAGCGATAGGGGGGACTGGGGCCAACGTCCTGACTTTC	CASSRGAIGGTGANVLTF
TRBV18	-	-	TRBJ1-1	TGTGCCAGCTCACCACCCGGACAGAGGACTGAAGCTTTCTTT	CASSPPGQRTEAFF
TRBV3-1/TRBV3-2	-	-	TRBJ1-3	TGTGCCAGCAGCCAAGTAGGGGTCGGAAACACCATATATTTT	CASSQVGVGNTIYF
TRBV29-1	-	-	TRBJ2-3	TGCAGCGTTGAAGGGCTAGTAAATACGCAGTATTTT	CSVEGLVNTQYF
TRBV27	-	TRBD2	TRBJ2-7	TGTGCCAGCAGTCCCAGGACTAGCTCCTACGAGCAGTACTTC	CASSPRTSSYEQYF
TRBV2	-	TRBD1	TRBJ1-6	TGTGCCAGCAGTGGATACAGGGGTAATTCACCCCTCCACTTT	CASSGYRGNSPLHF
TRBV30	-	-	TRBJ1-1	TGTGCCTGGAATGGCGGTAGGGTGAACACTGAAGCTTTCTTT	CAWNGGRVNTEAFF
TRBV10-3	-	TRBD2	TRBJ2-7	TGTGCCGCCTCGGGGGGAGCATCCTACGAGCAGTACTTC	CAASGGASYEQYF
TRBV6-2/TRBV6-3	-	-	TRBJ2-2	TGTGCCAGCAGCCTCCGACCTGCGAACACCGGGGAGCTGTTTTTT	CASSLRPANTGELFF